The present TCR beta chain was sequenced within a study of molecular identifiers for immune sequencing clone quantification. The authors gated naive CD8 T cells as CD8+CD4-CCR7+CD45RA+ for sorting. A total of 13 residues make up the CDR3, ends included. From germline, CDR1 is MDHEN and CDR2 SYDVKM. Library preparation followed earlier protocols using designated TCR primers. In TCRdb, the PCR reads were re-called with MiXCR into one record per CDR3 protein. The profile covers roughly 320,000 distinct CDR3 sequences, with roughly a quarter appearing a single time and about 0.71% taken by the ten largest. This clonotype appeared many times. The conserved closing phenylalanine or tryptophan is absent in this CDR3, likely reflecting a read error. The DNA is left out, because the CDR3 cannot be placed on it with certainty; the CDR3 is given as TCRdb lists it.

The sample taken for sequencing was naive CD8+ T cells from blood, with Jurkat cell RNA spiked in. Noted subset: FACS-sorted CD8+CD4-CCR7+CD45RA+ naive T cells. This clonotype originated in a human donor in good health. Some libraries in this study had Jurkat cell RNA spiked in. V is TRBV28 and J is TRBJ1-1. CDR3 residues: CASSLNAVDGASL.